A single TCR beta chain is shown here with its context. This clonotype was picked up a small number of times. The target of this receptor is not known. Base qualities are not at hand, and no much larger clone is one base apart. Ophthalmopathy patients had moderately to severely active disease, Clinical Activity Score of at least 3, NOSPECS grade of at least 4, and disease duration under 3 months. Patients with other autoimmune diseases, uncontrolled infections, pregnancy or lactation were excluded from the study. Diagnosis relied on clinical symptoms, serum thyroxine, TRAb, thyroid ultrasound and orbital computed tomography. Using Ficoll-Paque density gradient centrifugation, PBMCs were isolated from 10 ml of fresh peripheral blood. Trizol reagent was used to extract the total RNA, and its quality was then checked on an Agilent 2100 Bioanalyzer. This sample was taken from a study of Graves' ophthalmopathy and Graves' hyperthyroidism (dated by TCRdb to 2016 to 2018). About the full investigation: Peripheral blood was collected before any treatment was given, at the time of initial diagnosis. To tell Graves' ophthalmopathy apart from Graves' hyperthyroidism, and to predict which patients would progress to ophthalmopathy, the study relied on TCR beta repertoire signatures. To explore V-J signatures that distinguish ophthalmopathy from hyperthyroidism, a discovery set of about a hundred patients was enrolled, made up of about 40 with ophthalmopathy and 57 with stable hyperthyroidism. For independent validation, a separate cohort was made up of around 19 hyperthyroidism patients plus 17 patients who later progressed from hyperthyroidism to ophthalmopathy. In six hyperthyroidism patients, T-cell repertoires of thyroid tissue and blood were compared. After sampling, hyperthyroidism patients received methimazole starting at 30 mg daily, and ophthalmopathy patients received high-dose intravenous methylprednisolone. In total, approximately 130 blood samples were TCR-sequenced: some 43 ophthalmopathy, under 80 hyperthyroidism and approximately 17 hyperthyroidism-to-ophthalmopathy patients.

For repertoire sequencing, TCR beta CDR3 regions were amplified from RNA transcripts. The first round of RT-PCR was done with HTBI primers and the Qiagen OneStep RT-PCR kit, and was followed by a second round of multiplex PCR, then size selection and purification. Libraries were sequenced paired-end with 100 bp reads on an Illumina HiSeq2000. The authors' analysis ran thus. Reads were processed with SOAPnuke, discarding reads with adapters, uncalled bases, mean Phred below 15, or no exact constant-primer or identifier match. COPE v1.2.5 was used to merge the high-quality paired reads. Clonotypes were defined as unique nucleotide sequences and were aligned to IMGT TRB V, D and J references using MiTCR v1.1. Only V-J combinations with frequency above 0.0001 were analysed, covering approximately 99% of repertoires. A TCR clonal expansion and chaos score per V-J combination was defined as the ratio of F50 clonal expansion to chaos observed in the TCRdist matrix. Features were reduced by Welch's t-statistics and random forest to approximately 13 V-J combinations, which fed a naive Bayes classifier. The similarity between thyroid and blood repertoires was quantified using the Morisita-Horn index. TCRdb took the public reads, trimmed them with fastp at Q25, ran MiXCR for clone calling and kept in-frame beta chains. Here each entry gathers all rows of one CDR3 protein and keeps the most common genes and DNA. It is TCRdb's table, rather than the study itself, that gives the V and J calls and clone size. The sample table shows about 230,000 distinct CDR3 sequences, and about 46% are seen once. Clones ranked in the top ten supply roughly 50% of the sample.

The study at large found these results: Among expanded thyroid clonotypes with frequency above 0.001, most also showed up in blood, which suggests that blood repertoires may reflect the thyroid immune response. No statistical method was used to predetermine the sample size, and group allocation was not hidden from the investigators. In cross-validation, the 13-signature model distinguished ophthalmopathy from stable hyperthyroidism with approximately 85% sensitivity and approximately 81% specificity, and in the test set the corresponding values were approximately 80% and 75%. In validation, the model predicted ophthalmopathy progression with about 71% sensitivity and roughly 72% specificity; around twelve predicted patients were CT-confirmed with GO in a median of roughly 6.8 months.

CDR3 length: 13 amino acids, cysteine to phenylalanine. Solely the CDR3 DNA is kept, with 39 bases framed from the first base. Trimming accounts for 5 bases at V and 5 bases at J, while the number of junction bases matched to no gene is 4. The TCR originated in an adult man with Graves' ophthalmopathy. In this chain, TRBV12-3 or TRBV12-4 is recombined with TRBJ2-5, and 8 junctional nucleotides match TRBD2. Sequencing was carried out using peripheral blood. In nucleotide form, the sequence is TGTGCCAGCAGTAGCGGGGGTTGGGAGACCCAGTACTTC. Its amino acids are CASSSGGWETQYF.